Here is one T cell receptor (beta chain) with its context. It lacks a known antigen. Per-nucleotide qualities are absent, and no much larger clonotype sits a single base away. The data belong to a study of control samples from healthy donors and cancer patients (dated by TCRdb to the early 2020s). V lost 3 bases and J lost 3 bases; the stretch between them is 14 bases long. The germline V gene yields SGHTA for CDR1 and FQGNSA for CDR2. The CDR3 sequence holds 15 residues, the cysteine and phenylalanine included. The entry retains the CDR3 DNA only, 45 bases that are in frame from base 1. The method was the immunoSEQ multiplex PCR assay. Held by TCRdb, this immuneACCESS table contains in-frame sequences only and omits some clones. Under half of the omission traces to an unresolved V gene where checked; the cause of the rest is unknown. Within this sample are 20,000 to 30,000 clones, with about nine tenths of them counted one time only. The ten largest clones represent about an eighth of the sample.

The rearranged chain carries TRBV7-2 and TRBJ1-2; the D gene identity is not certain. Source material: PBMCs. The clonotype was recovered from a man aged 45-60 years with lung cancer. The bases are TGTGCCAGCAGCTTGGCCGGACGGCGTGACTATGGCTACACCTTC. This translates into CASSLAGRRDYGYTF. The CDR3 plus the reference TRBV7-2 and TRBJ1-2 genes for the other parts give the full variable domain: GAGVSQSPSNKVTEKGKDVELRCDPISGHTALYWYRQSLGQGLEFLIYFQGNSAPDKSGLPSDRFSAERTGGSVSTLTIQRTQQEDSAVYLCASSLAGRRDYGYTFGSGTRLTVV.